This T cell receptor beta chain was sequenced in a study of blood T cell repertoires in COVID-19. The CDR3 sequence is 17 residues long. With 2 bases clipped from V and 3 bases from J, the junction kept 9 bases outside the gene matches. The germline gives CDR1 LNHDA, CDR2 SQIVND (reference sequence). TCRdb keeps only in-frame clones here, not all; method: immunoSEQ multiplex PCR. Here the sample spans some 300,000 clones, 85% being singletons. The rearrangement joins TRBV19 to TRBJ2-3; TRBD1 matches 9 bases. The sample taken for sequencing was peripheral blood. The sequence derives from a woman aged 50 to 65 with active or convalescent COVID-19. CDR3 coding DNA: TGTGCCAGTAGTATACAGTACAGGGGGCATGGGACAGATACGCAGTATTTT. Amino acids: CASSIQYRGHGTDTQYF. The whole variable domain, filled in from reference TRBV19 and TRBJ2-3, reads DGGITQSPKYLFRKEGQNVTLSCEQNLNHDAMYWYRQDPGQGLRLIYYSQIVNDFQKGDIAEGYSVSREKKESFPLTVTSAQKNPTAFYLCASSIQYRGHGTDTQYFGPGTRLTVL.